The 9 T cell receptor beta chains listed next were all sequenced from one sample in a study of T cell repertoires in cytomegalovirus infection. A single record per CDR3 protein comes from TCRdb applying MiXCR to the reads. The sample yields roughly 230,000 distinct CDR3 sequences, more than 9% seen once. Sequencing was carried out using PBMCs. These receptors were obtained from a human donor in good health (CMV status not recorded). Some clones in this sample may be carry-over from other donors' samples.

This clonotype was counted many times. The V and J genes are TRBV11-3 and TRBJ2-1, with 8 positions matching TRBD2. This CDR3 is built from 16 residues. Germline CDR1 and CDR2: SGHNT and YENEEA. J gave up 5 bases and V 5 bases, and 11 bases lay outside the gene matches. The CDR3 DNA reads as TGTGCCAGCAGCCCGCGACAGACTAGCGAGAACAATGAGCAGTTCTTC. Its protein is CASSPRQTSENNEQFF. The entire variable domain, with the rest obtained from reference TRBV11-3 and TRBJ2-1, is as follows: EAGVVQSPRYKIIEKKQPVAFWCNPISGHNTLYWYLQNLGQGPELLIRYENEEAVDDSQLPKDRFSAERLKGVDSTLKIQPAELGDSAVYLCASSPRQTSENNEQFFGPGTRLTVL.

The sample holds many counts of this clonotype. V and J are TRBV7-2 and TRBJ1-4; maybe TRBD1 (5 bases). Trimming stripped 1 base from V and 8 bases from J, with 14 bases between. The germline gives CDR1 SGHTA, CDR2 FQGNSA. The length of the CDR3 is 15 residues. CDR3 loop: CASSLDVGEGEKLFF. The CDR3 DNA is TGTGCCAGCAGCTTAGATGTAGGGGAGGGCGAAAAACTGTTTTTT.

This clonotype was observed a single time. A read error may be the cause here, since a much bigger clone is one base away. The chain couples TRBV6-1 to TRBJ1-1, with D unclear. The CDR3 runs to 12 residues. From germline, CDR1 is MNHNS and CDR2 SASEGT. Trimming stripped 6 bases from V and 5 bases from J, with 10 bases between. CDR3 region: CASRSVRTEAFF. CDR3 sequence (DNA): TGTGCCAGCAGGTCGGTTAGGACTGAAGCTTTCTTT.

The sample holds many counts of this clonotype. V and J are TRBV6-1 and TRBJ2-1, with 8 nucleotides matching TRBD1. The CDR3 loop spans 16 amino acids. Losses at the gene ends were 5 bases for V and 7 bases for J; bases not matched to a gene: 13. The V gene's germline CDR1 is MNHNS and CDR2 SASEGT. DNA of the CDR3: TGTGCCAGCAGTCCTCGACAGGGGTTCCGAGCTAATGAGCAGTTCTTC. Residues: CASSPRQGFRANEQFF.

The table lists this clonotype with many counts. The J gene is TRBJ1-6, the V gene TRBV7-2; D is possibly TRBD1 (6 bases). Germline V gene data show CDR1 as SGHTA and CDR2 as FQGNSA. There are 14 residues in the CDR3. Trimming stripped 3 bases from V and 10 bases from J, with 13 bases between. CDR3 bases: TGTGCCAGCAGCTTCATCAGGGGAAGGTCACCCCTCCACTTT. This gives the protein CASSFIRGRSPLHF. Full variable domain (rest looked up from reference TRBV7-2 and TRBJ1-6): GAGVSQSPSNKVTEKGKDVELRCDPISGHTALYWYRQSLGQGLEFLIYFQGNSAPDKSGLPSDRFSAERTGGSVSTLTIQRTQQEDSAVYLCASSFIRGRSPLHFGNGTRLTVT.

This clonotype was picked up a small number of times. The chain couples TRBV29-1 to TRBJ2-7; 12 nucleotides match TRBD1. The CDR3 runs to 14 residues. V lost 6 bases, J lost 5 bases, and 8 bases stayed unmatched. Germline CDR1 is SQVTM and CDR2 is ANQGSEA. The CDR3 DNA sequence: TGCAGCGTGTTGGGGACAGGGGGCAAGCACGAGCAGTACTTC. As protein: CSVLGTGGKHEQYF.

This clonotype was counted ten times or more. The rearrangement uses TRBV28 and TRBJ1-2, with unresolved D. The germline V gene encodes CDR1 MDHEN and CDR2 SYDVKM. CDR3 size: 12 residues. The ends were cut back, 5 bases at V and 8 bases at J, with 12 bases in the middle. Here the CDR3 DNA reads TGTGCCAGCAGTCCCCCGTTCAAAGGCTACACCTTC. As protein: CASSPPFKGYTF.

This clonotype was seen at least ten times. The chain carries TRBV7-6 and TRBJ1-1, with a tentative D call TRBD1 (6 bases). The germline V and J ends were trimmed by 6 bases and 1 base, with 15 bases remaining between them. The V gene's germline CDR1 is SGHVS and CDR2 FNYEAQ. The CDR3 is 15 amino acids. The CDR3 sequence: CASRPNRAQNTEAFF. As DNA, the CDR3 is TGTGCCAGCAGACCGAACAGGGCCCAGAACACTGAAGCTTTCTTT.

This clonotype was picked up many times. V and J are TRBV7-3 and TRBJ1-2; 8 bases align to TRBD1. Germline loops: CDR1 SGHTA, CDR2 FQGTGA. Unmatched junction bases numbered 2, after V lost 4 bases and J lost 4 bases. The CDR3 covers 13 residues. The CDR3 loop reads CASSSGQGYGYTF. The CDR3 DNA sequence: TGTGCCAGCAGCTCCGGACAGGGCTATGGCTACACCTTC.